Below, 29 T cell receptor beta chains from the same sample are listed, as sequenced in a study of T cells in Graves' hyperthyroidism and ophthalmopathy. RNA transcripts were the template for amplifying TCR beta CDR3 regions. First-round RT-PCR with HTBI primers amplified the TCR CDR3 region. From the multiplex PCR reads, TCRdb called clonotypes with MiXCR, one entry per CDR3 protein. The top ten clones hold 50% of a sample with 300,000 to 400,000 distinct CDR3 sequences, 20% to 25% of them seen once. Specimen: blood. Receptor source: a woman between 50 and 59 years old with Graves' hyperthyroidism.

The J gene is TRBJ2-1, the V gene TRBV7-6; the match to TRBD2 covers 7 bases. CDR1 and CDR2 (germline): SGHVS, FNYEAQ. The trim removed 1 base at V and 0 bases at J, leaving 3 bases unmatched. CDR3 length: 16 residues. The CDR3 loop reads CASSLDWEGSYNEQFF. For the CDR3, the DNA is TGTGCCAGCAGCTTAGATTGGGAGGGCTCCTACAATGAGCAGTTCTTC.

This clonotype was recorded many times. The V call is TRBV3-1, the J call TRBJ2-5; D remains unclear. The CDR3 runs 14 residues. V lost 1 base, J lost 2 bases, and 8 bases lay in between. Germline V CDR1 and CDR2: LGHDT, YNNKEL (reference sequence). The CDR3 reads CASSQAYRQETQYF. The CDR3 coding sequence is TGTGCCAGCAGCCAAGCATACCGACAAGAGACCCAGTACTTC.

The sample holds many counts of this clonotype. The V and J genes are TRBV11-3 and TRBJ2-1, with D possibly matching TRBD1 (5 bases). The CDR3 is 15 residues long. From germline, CDR1 is SGHNT and CDR2 YENEEA. The V end lost 5 bases, the J end lost 2 bases, and 13 bases lay between the germline ends. CDR3 region: CASSPQQGTYNEQFF. The CDR3 DNA follows: TGTGCCAGCAGCCCCCAGCAGGGCACCTACAATGAGCAGTTCTTC.

The table lists this clonotype with many counts. The chain links TRBV7-9 to TRBJ1-2; a weak D match, TRBD1 (6 bases). V was clipped by 3 bases and J by 2 bases, with 10 bases between them. CDR1 is SEHNR, CDR2 FQNEAQ, per germline (reference sequence). The length of the CDR3 is 14 residues. CDR3 coding DNA: TGTGCCAGCAGCTTGGGGGGGGGCAACTATGGCTACACCTTC. It yields the protein CASSLGGGNYGYTF.

This clonotype was observed at least ten times. The rearrangement joins TRBV5-1 to TRBJ2-3, with TRBD2 matching 10 bases. Trimming cost V 4 bases and J 1 base; bases outside gene matches: 6. Per the germline V gene, CDR1 is SGHRS and CDR2 is YFSETQ. The CDR3 loop spans 16 amino acids. The CDR3 is CASSSQSGGGTDTQYF. The DNA for the CDR3 is TGCGCCAGCAGCAGCCAGAGCGGGGGGGGCACAGATACGCAGTATTTT.

V is TRBV9 and J is TRBJ2-7, with TRBD2 identical over 10 bases. With 0 bases clipped from V and 3 bases from J, the junction kept 3 bases outside the gene matches. This CDR3 region has 15 residues. Germline V gene lookup returns CDR1 SGDLS and CDR2 YYNGEE. The CDR3 DNA is TGTGCCAGCAGCGTAGCTAGCGGGAGTATCTACGAGCAGTACTTC. Translating it yields CASSVASGSIYEQYF.

This clonotype was picked up many times. The CDR3 DNA follows: TGCGCCAGCAGCTTGGACGGGCAGGGGCCCTCCTACGAGCAGTACTTC. It translates to CASSLDGQGPSYEQYF. The chain couples TRBV5-1 to TRBJ2-7; D possibly corresponds to TRBD1 (6 bases). Trimming cost V 0 bases and J 0 bases, with 13 bases left between them. CDR3 length equals 16 residues. From germline, CDR1 is SGHRS and CDR2 YFSETQ.

The rearrangement uses TRBV30 and TRBJ2-5; 8 nucleotides agree with TRBD2. V was clipped by 0 bases and J by 5 bases; unmatched bases: 8. Germline V gene sequence: CDR1 GTSNPN, CDR2 SVGIG (reference sequence). This CDR3 is 15 amino acids long. This CDR3 is CAWSVGSGVVETQYF. The CDR3 nucleotides are TGTGCCTGGAGTGTTGGTAGCGGGGTCGTTGAGACCCAGTACTTC.

The genes are TRBV28 and TRBJ2-3; 10 bases are shared with TRBD2. The CDR3 is 16 residues long. V was clipped by 6 bases and J by 1 base; unmatched bases: 7. Germline-derived CDR1 and CDR2 are MDHEN and SYDVKM. This CDR3 is CASRWERGGGTDTQYF. DNA of the CDR3: TGTGCCAGCAGATGGGAGCGGGGGGGGGGCACAGATACGCAGTATTTT.

This clonotype was counted between two and nine times. This rearrangement joins TRBV12-3 or TRBV12-4 to TRBJ2-1; TRBD2 aligns across 8 bases. The CDR3 is 14 amino acids. V lost 7 bases and J lost 9; bases outside the gene matches: 11. The CDR3 DNA sequence: TGTGCCAGCACGGGAGGGCCGTGGTCGGGTGAGCAGTTCTTC. This codes for CASTGGPWSGEQFF.

This clonotype has ten or more counts. This chain connects TRBV12-3 or TRBV12-4 to TRBJ2-6; D possibly corresponds to TRBD2 (6 bases). The V end was cut by 3 bases, the J end by 0 bases, with 15 bases between. CDR3 length equals 18 residues. CDR3 residues: CASSFVGGRISGANVLTF. The CDR3 nucleotides read TGTGCCAGCAGTTTTGTTGGGGGGAGAATCTCTGGGGCCAACGTCCTGACTTTC.

This clonotype has a count of ten or more. The rearrangement joins TRBV19 to TRBJ1-1; 8 bases fit TRBD1. The germline V gene has CDR1 LNHDA and CDR2 SQIVND (reference sequence). Trimming took 6 bases from V and 5 from J; bases not matched to a gene: 5. The CDR3 contains 13 residues. The CDR3 nucleotides are TGTGCCAGTAGCGGACAGGGAGGAACTGAAGCTTTCTTT. It codes for CASSGQGGTEAFF.

The CDR3 here is CSARESSGANVLTF. The CDR3 DNA is TGCAGTGCTAGAGAAAGCTCTGGGGCCAACGTCCTGACTTTC. This sequence joins TRBV20-1 and TRBJ2-6; D not resolved. The CDR3 spans 14 residues. V gave up 0 bases and J gave up 0 bases, with 3 bases separating them. Germline V CDR1 and CDR2: DFQATT, SNEGSKA (reference sequence).

The chain combines TRBV29-1 with TRBJ2-7; 8 bases map to TRBD2. The CDR3 has 13 residues. CDR1 SQVTM and CDR2 ANQGSEA come from the germline V gene. J lost 3 bases, V lost 7 bases, and 8 bases had no gene match. CDR3 bases: TGCAGCGCTTCGGGGGGGGAAGTCTACGAGCAGTACTTC. Translated, it gives CSASGGEVYEQYF.

The table lists this clonotype with many counts. V is TRBV30 and J is TRBJ2-7, with D possibly TRBD2 on 6 matching bases. This CDR3 contains 11 residues. Germline V gene data show CDR1 as GTSNPN and CDR2 as SVGIG (reference sequence). V was pared by 8 bases and J by 4 bases, with 12 bases between. CDR3 in DNA: TGTGCCGGGGGACTGAGTTACGAGCAGTACTTC. Translation gives CAGGLSYEQYF.

This clonotype was found many times. J is TRBJ1-1 and V is TRBV6-6; D is ambiguous. The germline V gene has CDR1 MNHNY and CDR2 SVGAGI (reference sequence). The V end was cut by 1 base, the J end by 1 base, with 10 bases between. This CDR3 spans 15 amino acids. The CDR3, as DNA: TGTGCCAGCAGTTACTTTGCGGACGGGAACACTGAAGCTTTCTTT. It is translated as CASSYFADGNTEAFF.

A few counts support this clonotype. V gene TRBV30 combines with J gene TRBJ2-7; possibly TRBD1 for D (5 bases). The germline V and J ends were trimmed by 1 base and 1 base, with 20 bases remaining between them. This CDR3 region has 17 residues. CDR1 GTSNPN and CDR2 SVGIG come from the germline V gene (reference sequence). The CDR3 reads CAWSALFGLSGSYEQYF. The DNA for the CDR3 is TGTGCCTGGAGTGCACTGTTCGGTTTATCAGGGTCCTACGAGCAGTACTTC.

The genes are TRBV9 and TRBJ2-2, with TRBD2 matching 10 bases. The CDR3 has 17 residues. The germline V gene encodes CDR1 SGDLS and CDR2 YYNGEE. After removal of 5 bases from V and 5 bases from J, the junction contained 12 bases not matched to a gene. Here the CDR3 reads CASSKGVAGGGTGELFF. The CDR3 nucleotides are TGTGCCAGCAGTAAGGGGGTAGCGGGAGGCGGGACCGGGGAGCTGTTTTTT.

CDR3 sequence (DNA): TGTGCCACCAGTGATGGATCGACAGGGAACTATGGCTACACCTTC. Its protein product is CATSDGSTGNYGYTF. The chain recombines TRBV24-1 with TRBJ1-2, with 7 positions matching TRBD1. The V segment lost 3 bases and the J segment 2 bases; nucleotides outside the gene matches: 5. This CDR3 is built from 15 residues. CDR1 is KGHDR, CDR2 SFDVKD, per germline.

This clonotype was observed a handful of times. V usage is TRBV2 and J usage is TRBJ2-3; 11 positions agree with TRBD2. The CDR3 loop spans 17 amino acids. Per germline, CDR1 SNHLY and CDR2 FYNNEI. V dropped 5 bases and J dropped 3; count of bases not matched to a gene: 10. The CDR3 DNA reads TGTGCCAGCAGTTATCAGGGACTAGCGGCTGGGACAGATACGCAGTATTTT. This gives the protein CASSYQGLAAGTDTQYF.

This clonotype turned up a few times. The chain has TRBV9 and TRBJ2-2; D may be TRBD1 (5 bases). V dropped 2 bases and J dropped 4 bases, with 12 bases sitting between them. CDR3 size: 15 residues. Per the germline V gene, CDR1 is SGDLS and CDR2 is YYNGEE. The CDR3 DNA reads TGTGCCAGCAGCGTCAGCCAGGGTGGCACCGGGGAGCTGTTTTTT. It encodes CASSVSQGGTGELFF.

This clonotype was seen many times. The V call is TRBV7-2, the J call TRBJ2-1, with D maybe TRBD1 (5 bases). The CDR3 has 15 residues. Germline CDR1 is SGHTA and CDR2 is FQGNSA. V lost 2 bases, J lost 0 bases, and 8 bases lay in between. CDR3 nucleotide sequence: TGTGCCAGCAGCTTAATGGGGCCCTCCTACAATGAGCAGTTCTTC. Amino acid sequence: CASSLMGPSYNEQFF.

This clonotype was detected many times. The chain carries TRBV5-1 and TRBJ1-1; D unclear. Germline V gene lookup returns CDR1 SGHRS and CDR2 YFSETQ. Trimming left V 2 bases short and J 1 base short, with 9 bases between. This CDR3 region has 14 residues. This CDR3 is CASSFAQPNTEAFF. The DNA for the CDR3 is TGCGCCAGCAGCTTCGCCCAACCGAACACTGAAGCTTTCTTT.

This clonotype has ten or more counts. This CDR3 reads CASSLGGPRYEQYF. Written as DNA, the CDR3 is TGCGCCAGCAGCTTGGGAGGGCCCCGATACGAGCAGTACTTC. V and J are TRBV5-1 and TRBJ2-7; tentatively, D is TRBD2 (5 bases). V was pared by 0 bases and J by 4 bases, with 11 bases between. The CDR3 extends over 14 amino acids. Germline loops: CDR1 SGHRS, CDR2 YFSETQ.

A word on this clonotype: A single base separates this from a much larger clone, so it may be a read error. The V call is TRBV7-2, the J call TRBJ2-1, with D unclear. The J call could be wrong; TRBJ2-7 is a better fit for the DNA end. This CDR3 comprises 15 residues. CDR1 SGHTA and CDR2 FQGNSA come from the germline V gene. CDR3 DNA sequence: TGTGCCAGCAGCCCCCGACCAACGGGTCTGGCTGAGCAGTACTTC. It translates to CASSPRPTGLAEQYF.

This clonotype has only a few counts. A much more abundant neighbour one base away suggests this may be a read error. The genes are TRBV10-3 and TRBJ2-3; TRBD2 matches at 11 bases. Germline V gene data show CDR1 as ENHRY and CDR2 as SYGVKD. This CDR3 comprises 15 residues. V lost 10 bases and J lost 2; bases outside the gene matches: 8. The DNA for the CDR3 is TGTGCCACCAAGGAGGGACTAGCGGCCACAGATACGCAGTATTTT. Translating gives CATKEGLAATDTQYF.

This clonotype occurred many times. The chain joins TRBV6-6 to TRBJ1-4; D is possibly TRBD1 (5 bases). V lost 2 bases, J lost 5 bases, and 21 bases lay in between. Germline lookup yields CDR1 MNHNY and CDR2 SVGAGI (reference sequence). This CDR3 comprises 18 residues. The CDR3 sequence: CASSYLGRGGRRNEKLFF. In nucleotides, the CDR3 is TGTGCCAGCAGTTACCTCGGTAGGGGTGGACGGCGGAATGAAAAACTGTTTTTT.

V usage is TRBV5-1 and J usage is TRBJ2-3; TRBD2 agrees at 13 bases. Trimming removed 2 bases from V and 3 bases from J; junction bases left unmatched: 6. The CDR3 is 17 amino acids. Germline V gives CDR1 SGHRS, CDR2 YFSETQ. DNA of the CDR3: TGCGCCAGCAGCTTCTCACTAGCGGGGGGGCAAACAGATACGCAGTATTTT. As protein: CASSFSLAGGQTDTQYF.

This clonotype has only a few counts. This chain links TRBV4-1 with TRBJ2-5, with 8 positions matching TRBD1. The trim removed 4 bases at V and 2 bases at J, leaving 12 bases unmatched. This CDR3 has 17 residues. Germline V gene lookup returns CDR1 MGHRA and CDR2 YSYEKL. CDR3 DNA sequence: TGCGCCAGCAGCCCCACGGGTGGACAGGGCGGTCAAGAGACCCAGTACTTC. This sequence encodes CASSPTGGQGGQETQYF.